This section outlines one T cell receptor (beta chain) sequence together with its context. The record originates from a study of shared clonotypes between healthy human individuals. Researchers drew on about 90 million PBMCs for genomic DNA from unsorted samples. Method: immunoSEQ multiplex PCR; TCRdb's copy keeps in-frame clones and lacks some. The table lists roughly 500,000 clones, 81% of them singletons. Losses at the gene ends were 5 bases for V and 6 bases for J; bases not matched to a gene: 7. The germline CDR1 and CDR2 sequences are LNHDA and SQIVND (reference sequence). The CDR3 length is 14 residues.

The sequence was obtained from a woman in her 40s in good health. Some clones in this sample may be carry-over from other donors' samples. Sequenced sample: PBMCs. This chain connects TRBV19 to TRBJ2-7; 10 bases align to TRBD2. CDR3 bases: TGTGCCAGTAGTTTTCTAGCGGGAGTTGGCGAGCAGTACTTC. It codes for CASSFLAGVGEQYF.